The TCR beta chain described here comes from a study of HIV-infected patients and healthy controls. Study-wide findings and caveats: Significantly higher mean Gini indices appeared in HIV-infected repertoires, possibly reflecting oligoclonality. The diversity differences were not explained by slight age and sex differences between study cohorts.

Judged by abundance, this clonotype is medium-sized. What it recognizes is unknown. Germline V lookup: CDR1 SQVTM, CDR2 ANQGSEA. The CDR3 runs to 14 residues. V was trimmed by 5 bases and J by 0 bases, leaving 14 bases between them. Whole blood was used without fractionation, so all unsorted peripheral T cells were included. Alpha and beta constant-region primers primed reverse transcription of around 500 ng RNA. Using multiplexing indices, alpha and beta chain libraries were generated apart by chain-specific third strand synthesis. One primer pair amplified all rearrangements per chain; each cDNA got molecular barcodes. A roughly 22-cycle PCR with P5s and P7 primers followed a short adapter-adding first PCR. TCRdb independently ran MiXCR on the 5' RACE reads; one entry per CDR3 protein. The data contain about 16,000 distinct CDR3 sequences, more than 8.5% of them singletons.

The sequenced material came from blood. The V gene is TRBV29-1, the J gene TRBJ2-7; D remains ambiguous. This receptor was identified in an adult in good health. The CDR3 spells CSVRPVQSSYEQYF. The CDR3 bases are TGCAGCGTTCGGCCAGTCCAGAGCTCCTACGAGCAGTACTTC.